The T cell receptor beta chain described here comes from a study of blood T cell repertoires in COVID-19. Across the whole study: Whether acute or convalescent, the COVID-19 samples came from the United States, Italy and Spain.

Method: immunoSEQ multiplex PCR; TCRdb's copy keeps in-frame clones and lacks some. Of more than 150,000 clones listed, 90% to 95% were seen once; the top ten hold about 0.76%. The V and J ends lost 3 bases and 4 bases respectively, with 14 bases between them. From germline, CDR1 is KGHSH and CDR2 LQKENI. This CDR3 has 15 amino acids. This rearrangement joins TRBV18 to TRBJ2-3; a possible D gene is TRBD2 (5 bases). The origin of this receptor is a man aged 30-40 years with COVID-19, enrolled during active disease. Sequencing was carried out using peripheral blood. CDR3: CASSPLLISADTQYF. CDR3 DNA: TGTGCCAGCTCACCGTTGTTAATTAGCGCAGATACGCAGTATTTT.